This T cell receptor (beta chain) emerged from a study of shared T cell receptors in the human thymus. The V segment lost 6 bases and the J segment 1 base; nucleotides outside the gene matches: 14. The CDR3 has 17 amino acids. Germline V CDR1 and CDR2: MDHEN, SYDVKM. Profiling relied on immunoSEQ multiplex PCR, and the TCRdb table lists in-frame clones only, not all of them. The repertoire holds roughly 550,000 clones, with 78% as singletons. Another study also made use of these data, one on human thymus T cells.

Sequencing was performed on thymocytes. This chain links TRBV28 with TRBJ1-2, with 7 bases aligning to TRBD1. The receptor's source is a boy less than two years old with a congenital heart defect. The CDR3 DNA follows: TGTGCCAGCAGCACCCTTGCCGGGACAGAGTGTAACTATGGCTACACCTTC. It encodes CASSTLAGTECNYGYTF.